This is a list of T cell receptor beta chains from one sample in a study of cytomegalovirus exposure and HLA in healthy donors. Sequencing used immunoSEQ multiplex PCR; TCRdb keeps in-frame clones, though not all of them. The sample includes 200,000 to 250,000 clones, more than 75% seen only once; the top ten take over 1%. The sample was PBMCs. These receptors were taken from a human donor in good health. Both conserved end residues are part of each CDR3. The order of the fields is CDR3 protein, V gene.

CDR3aa: CASSELVSPVGQFF; v_gene: TRBV2
CDR3aa: CAWSNLPYEQYF; v_gene: TRBV30
CDR3aa: CASSLSYGEQFF; v_gene: TRBV28
CDR3aa: CASSRVTSGRFYEQYF; v_gene: TRBV4-1
CDR3aa: CASQIPGTGSGYTF; v_gene: TRBV28
CDR3aa: CARGKPKDRTDSYEQYF; v_gene: TRBV21-1
CDR3aa: CASSQGAGFNEKLFF; v_gene: TRBV4-3
CDR3aa: CASRILGTGNLNYGYTF; v_gene: TRBV27
CDR3aa: CASSDHRTGSDTQYF; v_gene: TRBV9
CDR3aa: CASTYDLGAVKEFF; v_gene: TRBV6-5
CDR3aa: CASQVQNTGELFF; v_gene: TRBV5-5
CDR3aa: CASSLNTGRYDGYTF; v_gene: TRBV13
CDR3aa: CASSPSDRGRETQYF; v_gene: TRBV4-3
CDR3aa: CASSSGLAGINEQFF; v_gene: TRBV7-6
CDR3aa: CASSQGPMQVRGDGYTF; v_gene: TRBV4-3
CDR3aa: CSVEGTRDRALLQETQYF; v_gene: TRBV29-1
CDR3aa: CASSDQGVSAYEQYF; v_gene: TRBV6-1
CDR3aa: CASSGQGTAAEAFF; v_gene: TRBV4-1
CDR3aa: CASSRAGGEETQYF; v_gene: TRBV7-3
CDR3aa: CAWRGGNEKLFF; v_gene: TRBV30
CDR3aa: CASSFAGRAQETQYF; v_gene: TRBV28
CDR3aa: CASSYGAGVETQYF; v_gene: TRBV6-5
CDR3aa: CAISAGQGLTEAFF; v_gene: TRBV10-3
CDR3aa: CASSQEWGGEQFF; v_gene: TRBV4-1
CDR3aa: CASSLTGGINNEQFF; v_gene: TRBV5-4
CDR3aa: CSVTFTGTSGRGGTQYF; v_gene: TRBV29-1
CDR3aa: CASSQGQGRGYEQYF; v_gene: TRBV11-2
CDR3aa: CARSPQGGQETQYF; v_gene: TRBV7-5
CDR3aa: CASSQVIRGTARGDEKLFF; v_gene: TRBV4-1
CDR3aa: CASSSGGLAAYEQYF; v_gene: TRBV5-1
CDR3aa: CASSFQKQFF; v_gene: TRBV7-9
CDR3aa: CASSHPSGGRGETQYF; v_gene: TRBV23-1